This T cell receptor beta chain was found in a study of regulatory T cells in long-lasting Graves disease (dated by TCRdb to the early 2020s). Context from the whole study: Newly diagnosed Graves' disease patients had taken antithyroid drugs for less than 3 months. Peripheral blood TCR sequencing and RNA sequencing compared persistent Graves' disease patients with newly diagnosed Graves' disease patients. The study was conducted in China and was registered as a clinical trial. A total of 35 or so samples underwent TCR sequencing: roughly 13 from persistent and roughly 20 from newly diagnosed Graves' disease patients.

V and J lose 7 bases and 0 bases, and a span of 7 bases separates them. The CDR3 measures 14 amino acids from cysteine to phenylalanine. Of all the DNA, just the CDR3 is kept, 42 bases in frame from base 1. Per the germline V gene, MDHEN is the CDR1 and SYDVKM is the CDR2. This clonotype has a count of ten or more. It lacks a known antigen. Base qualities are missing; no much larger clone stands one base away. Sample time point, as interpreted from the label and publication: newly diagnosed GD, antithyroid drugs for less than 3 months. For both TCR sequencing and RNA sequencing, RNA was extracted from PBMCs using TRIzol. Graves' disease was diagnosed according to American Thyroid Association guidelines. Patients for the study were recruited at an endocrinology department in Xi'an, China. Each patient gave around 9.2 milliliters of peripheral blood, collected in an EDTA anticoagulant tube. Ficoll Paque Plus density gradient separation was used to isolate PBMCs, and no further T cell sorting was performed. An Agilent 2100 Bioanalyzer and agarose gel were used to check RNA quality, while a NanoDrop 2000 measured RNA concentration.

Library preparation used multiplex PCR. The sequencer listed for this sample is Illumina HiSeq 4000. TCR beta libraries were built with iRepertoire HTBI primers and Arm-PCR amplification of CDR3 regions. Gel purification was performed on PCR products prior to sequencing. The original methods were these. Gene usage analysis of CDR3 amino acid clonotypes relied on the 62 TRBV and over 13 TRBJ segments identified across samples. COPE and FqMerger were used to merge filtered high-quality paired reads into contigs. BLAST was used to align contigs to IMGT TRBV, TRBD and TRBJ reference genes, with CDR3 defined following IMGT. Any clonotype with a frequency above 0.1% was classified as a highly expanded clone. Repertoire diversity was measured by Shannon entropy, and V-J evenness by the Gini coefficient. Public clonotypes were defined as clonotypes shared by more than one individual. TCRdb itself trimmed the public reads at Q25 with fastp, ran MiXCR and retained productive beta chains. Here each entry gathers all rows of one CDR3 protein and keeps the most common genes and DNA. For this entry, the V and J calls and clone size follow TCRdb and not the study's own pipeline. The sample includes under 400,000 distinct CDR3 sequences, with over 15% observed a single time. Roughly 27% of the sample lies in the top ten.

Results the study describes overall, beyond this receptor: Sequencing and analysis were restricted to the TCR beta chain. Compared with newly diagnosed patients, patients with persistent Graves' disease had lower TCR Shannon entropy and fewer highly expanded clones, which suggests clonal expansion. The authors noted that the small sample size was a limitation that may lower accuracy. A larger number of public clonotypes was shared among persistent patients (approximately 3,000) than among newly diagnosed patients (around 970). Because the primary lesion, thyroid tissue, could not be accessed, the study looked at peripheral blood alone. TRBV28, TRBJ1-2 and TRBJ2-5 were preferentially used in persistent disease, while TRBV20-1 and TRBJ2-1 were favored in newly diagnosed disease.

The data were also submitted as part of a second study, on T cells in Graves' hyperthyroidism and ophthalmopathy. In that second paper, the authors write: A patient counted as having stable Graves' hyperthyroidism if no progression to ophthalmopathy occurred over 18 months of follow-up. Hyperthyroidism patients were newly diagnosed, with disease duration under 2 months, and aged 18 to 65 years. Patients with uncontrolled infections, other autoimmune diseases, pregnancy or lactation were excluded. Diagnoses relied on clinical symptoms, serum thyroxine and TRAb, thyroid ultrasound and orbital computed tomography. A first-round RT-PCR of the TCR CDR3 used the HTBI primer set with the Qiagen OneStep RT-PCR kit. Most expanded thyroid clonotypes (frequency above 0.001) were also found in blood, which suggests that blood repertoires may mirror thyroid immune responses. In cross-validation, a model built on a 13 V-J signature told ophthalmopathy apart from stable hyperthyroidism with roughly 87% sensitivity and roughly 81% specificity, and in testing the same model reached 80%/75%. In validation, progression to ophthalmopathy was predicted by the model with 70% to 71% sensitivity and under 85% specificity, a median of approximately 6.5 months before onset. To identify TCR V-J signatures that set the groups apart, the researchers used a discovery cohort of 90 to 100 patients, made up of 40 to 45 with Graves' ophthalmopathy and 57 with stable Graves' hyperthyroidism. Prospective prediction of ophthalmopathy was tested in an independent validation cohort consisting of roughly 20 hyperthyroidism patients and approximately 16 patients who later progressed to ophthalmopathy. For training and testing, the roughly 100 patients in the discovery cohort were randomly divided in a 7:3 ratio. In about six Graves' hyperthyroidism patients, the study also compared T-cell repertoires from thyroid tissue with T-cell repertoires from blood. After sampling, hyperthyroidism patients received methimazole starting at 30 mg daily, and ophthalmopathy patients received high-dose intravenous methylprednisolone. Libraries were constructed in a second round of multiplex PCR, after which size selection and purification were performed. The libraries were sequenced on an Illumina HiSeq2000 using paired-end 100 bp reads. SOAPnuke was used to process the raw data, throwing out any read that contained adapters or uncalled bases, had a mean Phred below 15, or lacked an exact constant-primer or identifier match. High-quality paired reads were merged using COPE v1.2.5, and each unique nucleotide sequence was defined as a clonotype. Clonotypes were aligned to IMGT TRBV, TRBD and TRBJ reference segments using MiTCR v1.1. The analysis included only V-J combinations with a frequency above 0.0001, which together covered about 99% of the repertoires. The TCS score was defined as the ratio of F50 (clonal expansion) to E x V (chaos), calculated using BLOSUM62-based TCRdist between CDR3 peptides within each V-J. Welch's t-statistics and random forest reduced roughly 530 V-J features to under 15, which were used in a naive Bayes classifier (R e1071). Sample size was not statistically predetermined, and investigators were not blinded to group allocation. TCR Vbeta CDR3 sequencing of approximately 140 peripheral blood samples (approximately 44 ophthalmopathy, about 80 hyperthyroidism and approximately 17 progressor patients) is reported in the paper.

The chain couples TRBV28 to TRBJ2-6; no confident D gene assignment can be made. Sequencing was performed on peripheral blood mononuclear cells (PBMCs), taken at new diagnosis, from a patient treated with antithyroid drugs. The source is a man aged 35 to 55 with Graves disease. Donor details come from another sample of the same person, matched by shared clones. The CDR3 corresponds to CASIKGSGANVLTF. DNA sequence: TGTGCCAGCATAAAGGGCTCTGGGGCCAACGTCCTGACTTTC.